The clone carrying this TCR beta chain was counted ten times or more. These data originate in a study of Graves' ophthalmopathy and Graves' hyperthyroidism. Researchers took RNA transcripts and amplified TCR beta CDR3 regions from them. HTBI primers were employed in first-round RT-PCR, then a second-round multiplex PCR followed. TCRdb analysed the multiplex PCR reads with MiXCR anew, one entry per CDR3 protein. The sample lists 600,000 to 700,000 distinct CDR3 sequences, roughly 41% seen once, with around 3% in the top ten. PBMCs stemmed from 10 ml of fresh peripheral blood. This CDR3 has 17 amino acids. Between the trimmed V and J ends, which lost 6 bases and 1 base, there was a span of 21 bases. The germline V gene encodes CDR1 LNHDA and CDR2 SQIVND (reference sequence).

This clonotype originated in an adult man with Graves' ophthalmopathy. J is TRBJ1-1 and V is TRBV19, with a possible D match to TRBD1 (5 bases). What was sequenced was peripheral blood. The CDR3 nucleotides read TGTGCCAGTAGCTTCGGCGGGGCGGGCATTGAGAACACTGAAGCTTTCTTT. Protein: CASSFGGAGIENTEAFF.